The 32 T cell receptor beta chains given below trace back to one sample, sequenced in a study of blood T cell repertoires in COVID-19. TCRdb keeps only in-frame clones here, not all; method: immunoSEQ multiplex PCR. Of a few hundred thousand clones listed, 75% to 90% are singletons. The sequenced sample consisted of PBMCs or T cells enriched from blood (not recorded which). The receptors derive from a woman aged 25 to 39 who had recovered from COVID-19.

The CDR3: CAWTRGDLDPNSPLHF. The CDR3 region has the DNA TGTGCCTGGACCCGGGGTGACTTGGATCCTAATTCACCCCTCCACTTT. The chain links TRBV30 to TRBJ1-6, with no clear D. The CDR3 runs 16 residues. The V gene's germline CDR1 is GTSNPN and CDR2 SVGIG (reference sequence). V lost 4 bases and J lost 6, with 19 bases in between.

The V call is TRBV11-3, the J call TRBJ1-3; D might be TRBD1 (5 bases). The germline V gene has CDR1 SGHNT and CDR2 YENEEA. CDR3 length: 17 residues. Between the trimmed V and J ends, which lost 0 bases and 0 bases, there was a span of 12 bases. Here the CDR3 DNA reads TGTGCCAGCAGCTTAGATGACAGAACCTACTCTGGAAACACCATATATTTT. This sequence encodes CASSLDDRTYSGNTIYF.

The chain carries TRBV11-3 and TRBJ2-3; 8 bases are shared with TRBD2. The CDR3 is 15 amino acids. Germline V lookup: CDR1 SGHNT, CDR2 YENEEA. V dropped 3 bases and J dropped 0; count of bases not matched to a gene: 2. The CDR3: CASSFTSGSTDTQYF. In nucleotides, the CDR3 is TGTGCCAGCAGCTTCACTAGCGGTAGCACAGATACGCAGTATTTT.

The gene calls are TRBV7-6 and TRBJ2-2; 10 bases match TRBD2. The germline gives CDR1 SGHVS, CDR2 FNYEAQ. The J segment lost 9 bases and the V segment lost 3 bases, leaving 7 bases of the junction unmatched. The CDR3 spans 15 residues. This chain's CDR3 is CASSFLSGRARELFF. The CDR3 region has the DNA TGTGCCAGCAGCTTTCTCAGCGGGAGGGCAAGGGAGCTGTTTTTT.

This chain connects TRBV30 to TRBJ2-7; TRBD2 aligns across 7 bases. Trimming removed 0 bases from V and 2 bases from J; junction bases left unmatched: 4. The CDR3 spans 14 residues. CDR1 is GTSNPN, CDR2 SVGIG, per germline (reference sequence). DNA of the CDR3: TGTGCCTGGAGTGTCGGCGGGGGAACCTACGAGCAGTACTTC. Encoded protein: CAWSVGGGTYEQYF.

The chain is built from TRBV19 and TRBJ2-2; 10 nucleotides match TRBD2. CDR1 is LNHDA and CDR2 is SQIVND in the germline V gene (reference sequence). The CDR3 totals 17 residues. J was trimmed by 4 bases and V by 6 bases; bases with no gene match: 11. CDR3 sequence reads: CASSQPPTSGFTGELFF. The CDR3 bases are TGTGCCAGTAGCCAACCCCCGACTAGCGGGTTCACCGGGGAGCTGTTTTTT.

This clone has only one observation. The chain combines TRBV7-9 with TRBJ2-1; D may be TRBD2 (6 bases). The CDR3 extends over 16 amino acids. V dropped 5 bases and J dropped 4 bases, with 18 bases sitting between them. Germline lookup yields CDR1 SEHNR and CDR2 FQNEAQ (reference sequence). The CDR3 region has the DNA TGTGCCAGCAGCCTTGAGGGCGGGGCGTTATACAATGAGCAGTTCTTC. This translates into CASSLEGGALYNEQFF.

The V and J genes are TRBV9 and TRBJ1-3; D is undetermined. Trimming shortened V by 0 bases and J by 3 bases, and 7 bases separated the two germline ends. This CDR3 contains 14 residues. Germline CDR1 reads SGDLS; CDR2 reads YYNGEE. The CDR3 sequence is CASSVGGIGNTIYF. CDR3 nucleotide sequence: TGTGCCAGCAGCGTAGGAGGGATTGGAAACACCATATATTTT.

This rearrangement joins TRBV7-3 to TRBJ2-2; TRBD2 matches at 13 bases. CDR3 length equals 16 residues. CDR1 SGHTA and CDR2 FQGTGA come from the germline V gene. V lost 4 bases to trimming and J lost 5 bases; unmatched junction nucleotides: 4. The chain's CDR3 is CASSWTSGSSTGELFF. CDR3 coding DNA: TGTGCCAGCAGCTGGACTAGCGGGAGTTCAACCGGGGAGCTGTTTTTT.

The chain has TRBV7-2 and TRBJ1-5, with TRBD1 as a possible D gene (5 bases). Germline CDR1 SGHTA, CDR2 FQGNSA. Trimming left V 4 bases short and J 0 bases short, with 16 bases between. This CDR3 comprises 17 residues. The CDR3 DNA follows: TGTGCCAGCAGCTCACGCAGACAGATAAATAGCAATCAGCCCCAGCATTTT. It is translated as CASSSRRQINSNQPQHF.

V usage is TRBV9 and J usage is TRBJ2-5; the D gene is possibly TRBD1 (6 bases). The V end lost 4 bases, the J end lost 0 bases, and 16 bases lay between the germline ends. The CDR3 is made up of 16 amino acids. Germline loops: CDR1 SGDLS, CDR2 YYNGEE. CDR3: CASSLATAGDQETQYF. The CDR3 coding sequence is TGTGCCAGCAGCCTAGCAACTGCAGGGGACCAAGAGACCCAGTACTTC.

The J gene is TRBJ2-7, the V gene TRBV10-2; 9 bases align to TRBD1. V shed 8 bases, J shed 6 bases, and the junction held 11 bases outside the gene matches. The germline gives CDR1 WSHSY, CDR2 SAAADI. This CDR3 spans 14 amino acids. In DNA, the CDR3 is TGCGCCAGCCAAGTAGGGACAGGGATCGGCGAGCAGTACTTC. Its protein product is CASQVGTGIGEQYF.

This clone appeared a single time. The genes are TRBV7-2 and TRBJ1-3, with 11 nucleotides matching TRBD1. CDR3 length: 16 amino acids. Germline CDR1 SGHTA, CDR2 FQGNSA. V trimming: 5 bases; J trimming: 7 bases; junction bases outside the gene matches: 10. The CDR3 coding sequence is TGTGCCAGCAGCAGATGGACAGGGGGCATAGGTAACACCATATATTTT. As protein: CASSRWTGGIGNTIYF.

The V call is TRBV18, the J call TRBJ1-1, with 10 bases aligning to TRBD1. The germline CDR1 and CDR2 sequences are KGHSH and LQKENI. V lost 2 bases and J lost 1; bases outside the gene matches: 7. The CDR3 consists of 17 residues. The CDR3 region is CASSPIPTGGANTEAFF. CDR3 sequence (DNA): TGTGCCAGCTCACCAATTCCGACAGGGGGCGCGAACACTGAAGCTTTCTTT.

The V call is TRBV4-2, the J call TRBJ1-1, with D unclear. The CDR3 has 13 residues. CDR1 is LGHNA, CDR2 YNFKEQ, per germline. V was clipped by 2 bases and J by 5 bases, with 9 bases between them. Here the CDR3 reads CASSQLGETEAFF. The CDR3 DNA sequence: TGTGCCAGCAGCCAACTTGGGGAGACTGAAGCTTTCTTT.

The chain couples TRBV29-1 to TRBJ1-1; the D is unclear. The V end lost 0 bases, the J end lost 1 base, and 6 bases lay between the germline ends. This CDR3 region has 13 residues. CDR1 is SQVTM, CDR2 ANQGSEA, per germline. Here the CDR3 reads CSVEDNKNTEAFF. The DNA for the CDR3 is TGCAGCGTTGAAGATAACAAGAACACTGAAGCTTTCTTT.

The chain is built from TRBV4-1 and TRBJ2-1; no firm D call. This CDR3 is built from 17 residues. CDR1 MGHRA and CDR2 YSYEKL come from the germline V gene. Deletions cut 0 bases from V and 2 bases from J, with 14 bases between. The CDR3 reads CASSQDVQATAYNEQFF. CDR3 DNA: TGCGCCAGCAGCCAAGATGTTCAGGCTACGGCCTACAATGAGCAGTTCTTC.

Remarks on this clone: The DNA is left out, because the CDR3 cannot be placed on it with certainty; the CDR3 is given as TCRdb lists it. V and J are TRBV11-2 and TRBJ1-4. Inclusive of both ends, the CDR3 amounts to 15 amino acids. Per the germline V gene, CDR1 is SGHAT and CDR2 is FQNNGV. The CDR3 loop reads CASSSLLAVEQKLFF.

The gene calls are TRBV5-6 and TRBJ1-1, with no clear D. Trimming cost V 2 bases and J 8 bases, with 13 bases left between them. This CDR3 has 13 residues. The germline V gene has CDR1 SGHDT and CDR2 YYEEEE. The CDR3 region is CASSFLGRGEAFF. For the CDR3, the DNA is TGTGCCAGCAGCTTTTTGGGGAGAGGGGAAGCTTTCTTT.

CDR3: CASRLTGRPNYGYTF. The CDR3 DNA reads TGTGCCAGCAGATTGACAGGGAGGCCTAACTATGGCTACACCTTC. V and J are TRBV28 and TRBJ1-2; 7 bases fit TRBD1. Per germline, CDR1 MDHEN and CDR2 SYDVKM. The CDR3 has 15 residues. The ends lost 6 bases at V and 0 bases at J; junction bases unmatched: 7.

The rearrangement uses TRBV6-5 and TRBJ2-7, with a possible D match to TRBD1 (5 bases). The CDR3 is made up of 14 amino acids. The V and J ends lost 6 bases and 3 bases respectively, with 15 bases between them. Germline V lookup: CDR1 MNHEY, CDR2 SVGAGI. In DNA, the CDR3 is TGTGCCAGCAGCCTGGGGCGCCGAGTCTACGAGCAGTACTTC. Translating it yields CASSLGRRVYEQYF.

CDR3 in amino acids: CASRNSGRKNGEQFF. The CDR3 nucleotides read TGTGCCAGCAGAAATAGCGGGAGGAAGAATGGTGAGCAGTTCTTC. The V and J genes are TRBV11-2 and TRBJ2-1; 10 nucleotides line up with TRBD2. The junction had 11 bases not matched to a gene; V was cut back by 6 bases and J by 9 bases. The germline CDR1 and CDR2 sequences are SGHAT and FQNNGV. The length of the CDR3 is 15 residues.

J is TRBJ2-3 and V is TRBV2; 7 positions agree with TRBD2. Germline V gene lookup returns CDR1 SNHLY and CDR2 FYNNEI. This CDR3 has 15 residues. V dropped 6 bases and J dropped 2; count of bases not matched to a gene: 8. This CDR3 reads CASRPGLFFTDTQYF. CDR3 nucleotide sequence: TGTGCCAGCAGACCGGGACTATTCTTCACAGATACGCAGTATTTT.

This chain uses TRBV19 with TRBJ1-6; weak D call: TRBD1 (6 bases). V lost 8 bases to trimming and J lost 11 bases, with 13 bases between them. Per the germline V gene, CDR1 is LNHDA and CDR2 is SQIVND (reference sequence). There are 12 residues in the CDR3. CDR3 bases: TGTGCCAGTGCTGGACAGTTAACACCCCTCCACTTT. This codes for CASAGQLTPLHF.

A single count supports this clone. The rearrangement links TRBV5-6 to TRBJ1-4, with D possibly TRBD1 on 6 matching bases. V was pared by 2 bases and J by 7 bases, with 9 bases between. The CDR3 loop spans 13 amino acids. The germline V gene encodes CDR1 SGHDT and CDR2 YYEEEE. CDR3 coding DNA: TGTGCCAGCAGCTTACGACAGGCTGAAAAACTGTTTTTT. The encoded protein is CASSLRQAEKLFF.

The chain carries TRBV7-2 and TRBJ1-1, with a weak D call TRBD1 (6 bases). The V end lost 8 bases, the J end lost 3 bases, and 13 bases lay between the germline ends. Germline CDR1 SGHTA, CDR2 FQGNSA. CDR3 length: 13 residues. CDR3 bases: TGTGCCAGCGGTGAGGGGACACACACTGAAGCTTTCTTT. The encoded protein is CASGEGTHTEAFF.

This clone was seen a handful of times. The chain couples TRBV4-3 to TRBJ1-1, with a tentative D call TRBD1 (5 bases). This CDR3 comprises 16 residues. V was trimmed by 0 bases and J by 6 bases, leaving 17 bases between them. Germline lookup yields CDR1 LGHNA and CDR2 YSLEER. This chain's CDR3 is CASSQDRSRAWSEAFF. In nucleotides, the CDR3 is TGCGCCAGCAGCCAAGATCGAAGCAGGGCTTGGTCTGAAGCTTTCTTT.

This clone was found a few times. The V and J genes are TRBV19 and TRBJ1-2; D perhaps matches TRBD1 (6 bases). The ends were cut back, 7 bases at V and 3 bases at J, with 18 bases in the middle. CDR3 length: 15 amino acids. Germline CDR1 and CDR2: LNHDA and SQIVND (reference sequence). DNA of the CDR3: TGTGCCAGTACCATACCGGGACAACAACACTATGGCTACACCTTC. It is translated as CASTIPGQQHYGYTF.

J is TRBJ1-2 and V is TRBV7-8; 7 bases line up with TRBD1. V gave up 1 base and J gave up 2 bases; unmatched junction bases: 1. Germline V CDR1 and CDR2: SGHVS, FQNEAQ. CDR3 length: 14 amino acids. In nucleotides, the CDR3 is TGTGCCAGCAGCTTAGGACAGGGAAACTATGGCTACACCTTC. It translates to CASSLGQGNYGYTF.

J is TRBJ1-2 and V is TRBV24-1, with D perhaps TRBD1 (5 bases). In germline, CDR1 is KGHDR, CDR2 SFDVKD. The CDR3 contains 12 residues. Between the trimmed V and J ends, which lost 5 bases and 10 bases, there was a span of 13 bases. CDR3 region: CATSGDSSFYTF. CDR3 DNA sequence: TGTGCCACCAGTGGGGACTCTTCGTTCTACACCTTC.

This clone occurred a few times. In DNA form, the CDR3 reads TGTGCCAGTAGTGCGGCGGGAGGGCGCTACGAGCAGTACTTC. Its translation is CASSAAGGRYEQYF. The V gene is TRBV19, the J gene TRBJ2-7; 9 nucleotides match TRBD2. V shed 5 bases and J 3 bases; nucleotides not matched to a gene: 5. The CDR3 runs 14 residues. Germline V lookup: CDR1 LNHDA, CDR2 SQIVND (reference sequence).

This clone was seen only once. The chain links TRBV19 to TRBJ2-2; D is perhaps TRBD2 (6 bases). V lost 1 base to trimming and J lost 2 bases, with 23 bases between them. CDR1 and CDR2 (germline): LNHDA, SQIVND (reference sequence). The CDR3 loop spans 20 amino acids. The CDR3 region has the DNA TGTGCCAGTAGTATAGGTTACTGGGGCCGGGAGAGGGATAACACCGGGGAGCTGTTTTTT. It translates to CASSIGYWGRERDNTGELFF.